Following are 21 T cell receptor beta chains from one sample sequenced in a study of T cells after yellow fever vaccination. TCRdb analysed the 5' RACE reads with MiXCR anew, one entry per CDR3 protein. The sample lists hundreds of thousands of distinct CDR3 sequences; about 9.5% were seen once. The source was PBMCs, collected on the day of the first yellow fever vaccination. The receptors come from a young man who received the YFV17D yellow fever vaccine.

This clonotype came up a few times. The rearrangement links TRBV5-5 to TRBJ2-7; D is undetermined. Germline V gene sequence: CDR1 SGHKS, CDR2 YYEKEE (reference sequence). The CDR3 is made up of 12 amino acids. The V end lost 3 bases, the J end lost 4 bases, and 8 bases lay between the germline ends. CDR3 coding DNA: TGTGCCAGCAGCTCTTACGAGTACGAGCAGTACTTC. This sequence encodes CASSSYEYEQYF.

The chain is built from TRBV20-1 and TRBJ1-5; no clear D gene. Trimming took 0 bases from V and 0 from J, leaving 15 bases between them. The CDR3 consists of 17 residues. Germline values: CDR1 DFQATT, CDR2 SNEGSKA (reference sequence). The CDR3 loop reads CSARDCSAAYSNQPQHF. The CDR3 DNA follows: TGCAGTGCTAGAGATTGTTCCGCTGCCTATAGCAATCAGCCCCAGCATTTT.

This clonotype has only a few counts. The chain couples TRBV6-1 to TRBJ1-2; TRBD1 is a possible D gene (6 bases). CDR3 length: 13 residues. In germline, CDR1 is MNHNS, CDR2 SASEGT. V lost 5 bases and J lost 8, with 15 bases in between. In DNA, the CDR3 is TGTGCCAGCAGTACACGGGACATTCGAGGCTACACCTTC. This codes for CASSTRDIRGYTF.

This clonotype has ten or more counts. This chain's CDR3 is CASSQKTSGSVETQYF. The DNA for the CDR3 is TGCGCCAGCAGCCAGAAGACTAGCGGGTCAGTCGAGACCCAGTACTTC. This chain joins TRBV5-1 and TRBJ2-5; 10 bases match TRBD2. V lost 4 bases, J lost 5 bases, and 11 bases stayed unmatched. The germline gives CDR1 SGHRS, CDR2 YFSETQ. This CDR3 is 16 amino acids long.

The chain uses TRBV29-1 and TRBJ2-7; 8 nucleotides line up with TRBD1. This CDR3 has 14 amino acids. CDR1 and CDR2 (germline): SQVTM, ANQGSEA. J gave up 2 bases and V 5 bases, and 8 bases lay outside the gene matches. The CDR3 protein is CSVPMRDRPYEQYF. Written as DNA, the CDR3 is TGCAGCGTTCCGATGAGGGACAGGCCCTACGAGCAGTACTTC.

V is TRBV4-2 and J is TRBJ2-6; no firm D call. Trimming left V 4 bases short and J 0 bases short, with 13 bases between. Germline V gene sequence: CDR1 LGHNA, CDR2 YNFKEQ. The length of the CDR3 is 17 residues. CDR3 bases: TGTGCCAGCAGCCCAGTTCGACATTACTCTGGGGCCAACGTCCTGACTTTC. Encoded protein: CASSPVRHYSGANVLTF.

The chain is built from TRBV5-1 and TRBJ1-1, with a tentative D call TRBD1 (5 bases). The V gene lost 4 bases and the J gene lost 1 base, with 17 bases spanning the gap. The germline V gene encodes CDR1 SGHRS and CDR2 YFSETQ. The CDR3 spans 16 residues. The CDR3 DNA follows: TGCGCCAGCAGCCGAGGCGGGGCCCCAGGGAACACTGAAGCTTTCTTT. It codes for CASSRGGAPGNTEAFF.

This clonotype was seen a handful of times. CDR3 in DNA: TGTGCCAGCAGTGAATATCTTGGCCCCGAGGGAGATACGCAGTATTTT. Translation gives CASSEYLGPEGDTQYF. The V and J genes are TRBV25-1 and TRBJ2-3; D may be TRBD2 (5 bases). The CDR3 sequence is 16 residues long. Between the trimmed V and J ends, which lost 0 bases and 5 bases, there was a span of 15 bases. In germline, CDR1 is MGHDK, CDR2 SYGVNS.

This clonotype came up a few times. The J gene is TRBJ2-2, the V gene TRBV6-4, with 8 bases lining up with TRBD2. The trim removed 6 bases at V and 3 bases at J, leaving 6 bases unmatched. The length of the CDR3 is 15 residues. The germline CDR1 and CDR2 sequences are MRHNA and SNTAGT. The chain's CDR3 is CASSKTSVYTGELFF. The CDR3 region has the DNA TGTGCCAGCAGCAAGACTAGCGTCTACACCGGGGAGCTGTTTTTT.

This clonotype appeared a few times. This chain uses TRBV5-1 with TRBJ2-3, with TRBD2 as a possible D gene (5 bases). The CDR3 spans 16 residues. V shed 0 bases and J shed 5 bases, with 16 bases lying between them. Germline V gene lookup returns CDR1 SGHRS and CDR2 YFSETQ. CDR3 coding DNA: TGCGCCAGCAGCTTGGCCTTCTCGGGGTATGGAGATACGCAGTATTTT. Residues: CASSLAFSGYGDTQYF.

The CDR3 sequence: CASSLRRTAYNEQFF. The CDR3 DNA reads as TGTGCCAGCAGCTTGAGGCGGACAGCCTACAATGAGCAGTTCTTC. V and J are TRBV7-8 and TRBJ2-1; a possible D gene is TRBD1 (6 bases). The CDR3 has 15 residues. The ends were cut back, 3 bases at V and 2 bases at J, with 11 bases in the middle. Germline CDR1 is SGHVS and CDR2 is FQNEAQ.

This clonotype was counted a few times. V usage is TRBV11-2 and J usage is TRBJ2-6, with TRBD1 as a possible D gene (5 bases). Germline V gene lookup returns CDR1 SGHAT and CDR2 FQNNGV. This CDR3 comprises 18 residues. Trimming pared 5 bases from V and 1 base from J, leaving 18 bases between. The CDR3 nucleotides are TGTGCCAGCAGCCTAAGCCGACAGTCCGGTTCTGGGGCCAACGTCCTGACTTTC. It codes for CASSLSRQSGSGANVLTF.

This clonotype was counted ten times or more. The CDR3 protein is CASSFYGGAGHRDTQYF. The CDR3 region has the DNA TGTGCCAGCAGTTTTTACGGGGGAGCCGGACACAGAGATACGCAGTATTTT. The V and J genes are TRBV12-3 or TRBV12-4 and TRBJ2-3, with D possibly matching TRBD2 (6 bases). The CDR3 sequence is 17 residues long. The V end lost 3 bases, the J end lost 5 bases, and 21 bases lay between the germline ends.

This clonotype has a handful of counts. CDR3 bases: TGCAGTGCTGGAAGGGACTCTCTTTTTACAGATACGCAGTATTTT. Translated: CSAGRDSLFTDTQYF. The chain couples TRBV20-1 to TRBJ2-3, with D perhaps matching TRBD2 (6 bases). The V and J ends lost 5 bases and 3 bases respectively, with 18 bases between them. The germline gives CDR1 DFQATT, CDR2 SNEGSKA (reference sequence). This CDR3 is built from 15 residues.

This clonotype has a handful of counts. The chain couples TRBV6-6 to TRBJ1-5; a possible D gene is TRBD1 (6 bases). This CDR3 is 13 amino acids long. V dropped 9 bases and J dropped 3 bases, with 12 bases sitting between them. Germline-derived CDR1 and CDR2 are MNHNY and SVGAGI (reference sequence). The CDR3 reads CASSGQNNQPQHF. In DNA, the CDR3 is TGTGCCAGTTCCGGACAGAACAATCAGCCCCAGCATTTT.

There are many counts of this clonotype. J is TRBJ2-7 and V is TRBV11-2; TRBD1 matches 8 bases. The J segment lost 5 bases and the V segment lost 0 bases, leaving 6 bases of the junction unmatched. The CDR3 spans 15 residues. The germline gives CDR1 SGHAT, CDR2 FQNNGV. DNA of the CDR3: TGTGCCAGCAGCTTAGAGGCAGGGGGCGAGCACGAGCAGTACTTC. The encoded protein is CASSLEAGGEHEQYF.

In this sample, this clonotype turned up a few times. The genes are TRBV2 and TRBJ2-2; 8 bases map to TRBD1. Trimming took 7 bases from V and 6 from J; bases not matched to a gene: 7. CDR3 size: 14 residues. Germline-derived CDR1 and CDR2 are SNHLY and FYNNEI. In DNA form, the CDR3 reads TGTGCCAGCAAGACCCAGGGGGCTGCCGGGGAGCTGTTTTTT. This sequence encodes CASKTQGAAGELFF.

V is TRBV7-9 and J is TRBJ2-7; 9 nucleotides match TRBD1. Germline V gene data show CDR1 as SEHNR and CDR2 as FQNEAQ (reference sequence). The ends lost 4 bases at V and 6 bases at J; junction bases unmatched: 7. The CDR3 length is 14 residues. The CDR3 DNA sequence: TGTGCCAGCAGCTCACAGGGACAGGGAGCCGAGCAGTACGTC. Amino acids: CASSSQGQGAEQYV.

This clonotype was counted between two and nine times. V usage is TRBV5-6 and J usage is TRBJ1-5, with 12 bases matching TRBD1. The junction had 10 bases not matched to a gene; V was cut back by 0 bases and J by 6 bases. Germline V gives CDR1 SGHDT, CDR2 YYEEEE. The CDR3 has 18 amino acids. In nucleotides, the CDR3 is TGTGCCAGCAGCTTGGCCGGGACAGGGGGCGCAGGGGGTCAGCCCCAGCATTTT. Amino acid sequence: CASSLAGTGGAGGQPQHF.

This clonotype was counted only a few times. V is TRBV30 and J is TRBJ1-5; D remains unclear. The germline V and J ends were trimmed by 1 base and 4 bases, with 8 bases remaining between them. The CDR3 is 13 residues long. The germline V gene has CDR1 GTSNPN and CDR2 SVGIG (reference sequence). The CDR3: CAWSAGRNQPQHF. The CDR3 DNA is TGTGCCTGGAGTGCCGGACGAAATCAGCCCCAGCATTTT.

This clonotype occurred a few times. This chain connects TRBV20-1 to TRBJ2-5; D is unresolved. The CDR3 covers 13 residues. V lost 8 bases and J 5 bases, leaving 18 bases between the germline ends. The germline CDR1 and CDR2 sequences are DFQATT and SNEGSKA (reference sequence). In DNA form, the CDR3 reads TGCAGTTCAAGAGTACCAATGCTCGAGACCCAGTACTTC. Encoded protein: CSSRVPMLETQYF.